The T cell receptor beta chain under discussion was sequenced for a study of cytomegalovirus exposure and HLA in healthy donors. Study-level results: Cytomegalovirus-associated status was assigned to about 170 TCR beta chains.

Details on this clone: Antigen: not known.

Some clones are missing from TCRdb's copy, which holds only in-frame ones; the method was immunoSEQ multiplex PCR. The sample has 200,000 to 250,000 clones, around nine tenths seen once. After removal of 3 bases from V and 1 base from J, the junction contained 4 bases not matched to a gene. CDR3 length: 15 amino acids. In germline, CDR1 is MGHRA, CDR2 YSYEKL. This TCR derives from a woman between 18 and 29 years old in good health and CMV-seropositive. Sequences were obtained from PBMCs. The chain recombines TRBV4-1 with TRBJ1-1; 8 bases agree with TRBD1. The CDR3 coding sequence is TGCGCCAGCAGCCACGCCGGGACAGGGAACACTGAAGCTTTCTTT. Translated, it gives CASSHAGTGNTEAFF.